A selection of T cell receptor beta chains follows, all from one sample in a study of PD-1 blockade in classical Hodgkin lymphoma. TCRdb's table, derived via immunoSEQ multiplex PCR, lists solely in-frame clones and lacks some. Of about 94,000 clones listed, roughly nine tenths are singletons. The specimen was peripheral blood mononuclear cells (PBMCs), collected before the second cycle of nivolumab. All receptors come from a human donor with classical Hodgkin lymphoma. Each CDR3 is given with its conserved first and last residue. The order of the fields is J gene, clone size, V gene, D gene, CDR3 DNA, CDR3 protein. The D gene is left open where the match is weak. The size field is filled for only some rows; it gives once, few, many or a size class.

TRBJ2-1 NA TRBV6-6 NA TGTGCCAGCAGTTACCGGGTCTCCGAGCAGTTCTTC CASSYRVSEQFF
TRBJ1-6 NA TRBV10-3 NA TGTGCCATCCGGCTAACAGACCTAAATAATTCACCCCTCCACTTT CAIRLTDLNNSPLHF
TRBJ1-6 few TRBV7-2 NA TGTGCCAGCAGCTTAATCGGGGGCGGGTATAATTCACCCCTCCACTTT CASSLIGGGYNSPLHF
TRBJ1-4 NA TRBV2 NA TGTGCCAGCAGTCCCGGGACCCGGGGATTAGAAAAACTGTTTTTT CASSPGTRGLEKLFF
TRBJ2-7 NA TRBV29-1 TRBD1 TGCAGCGTTGTTGGGCCACCGGGACAGGGTATTAGGTATCCCAACGAGCAGTACTTC CSVVGPPGQGIRYPNEQYF
TRBJ1-1 NA TRBV4-2 TRBD1 TGTGCCAGCAGCCTGACAGGGCTATCGGACACTGAAGCTTTCTTT CASSLTGLSDTEAFF
TRBJ2-7 NA TRBV6-6 NA TGTGCCAGCACGACGCTCTACGAGCAGTACTTC CASTTLYEQYF
TRBJ2-3 NA TRBV19 TRBD2 TGTGCCAGTAGTTATACGGGGACAGCTGGGACTAGCGGGAGATTAGATACGCAGTATTTT CASSYTGTAGTSGRLDTQYF
TRBJ2-7 NA TRBV11-3 NA TGTGCCAGCAGCTTAGGCCCGGGAGCCTACGAGCAGTACTTC CASSLGPGAYEQYF
TRBJ1-6 once TRBV19 NA TGTGCCAGTAGTATAGTGTCGGTATCCTATAATTCACCCCTCCACTTT CASSIVSVSYNSPLHF